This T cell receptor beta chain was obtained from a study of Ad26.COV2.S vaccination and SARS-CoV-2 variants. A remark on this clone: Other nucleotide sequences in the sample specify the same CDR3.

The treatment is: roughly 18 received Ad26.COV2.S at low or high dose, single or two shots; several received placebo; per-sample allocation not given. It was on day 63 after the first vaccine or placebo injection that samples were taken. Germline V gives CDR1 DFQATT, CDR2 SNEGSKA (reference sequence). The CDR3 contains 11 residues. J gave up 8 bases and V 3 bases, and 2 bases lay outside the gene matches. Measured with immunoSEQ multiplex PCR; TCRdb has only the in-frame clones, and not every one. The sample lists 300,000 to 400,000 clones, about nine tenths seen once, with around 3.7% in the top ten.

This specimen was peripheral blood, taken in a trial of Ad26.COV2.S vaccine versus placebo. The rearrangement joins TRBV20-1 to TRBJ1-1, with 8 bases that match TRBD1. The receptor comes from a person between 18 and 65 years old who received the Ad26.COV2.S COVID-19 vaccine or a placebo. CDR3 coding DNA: TGCAGTGCTAGGGGGGACAGGGAAGCTTTCTTT. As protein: CSARGDREAFF.